These T cell receptor beta chains were read from a single sample in a study of shared clonotypes between healthy human individuals. TCRdb's copy holds only in-frame clones and misses some; the assay was immunoSEQ multiplex PCR. The sample includes around 2.1 million clones, 90% to 95% of them seen just once. The sample taken for sequencing was naive CD8+ T cells from PBMCs. The source of these receptors is a man younger than 35 in good health. Some clones in this sample may be carry-over from other donors' samples. The CDR3 runs from the conserved cysteine through the conserved F or W. A D gene is named only where the DNA matches it firmly.

J: TRBJ2-7
V: TRBV27
D: TRBD2
CDR3: CASSPGRVSYEQYF

J: TRBJ1-1
V: TRBV15
D: NA
CDR3: CATRDRNTEAFF

J: TRBJ1-1
V: TRBV11-3
D: NA
CDR3: CASSLGGGLVAFF

J: TRBJ2-7
V: TRBV28
D: TRBD1
CDR3: CASSPTTGSSYEQYF

J: TRBJ1-1
V: TRBV19
D: NA
CDR3: CASSMSQRGTEAFF

J: TRBJ2-5
V: TRBV29-1
D: NA
CDR3: CSVSSDEETQYF

J: TRBJ1-2
V: TRBV6-1
D: NA
CDR3: CASSSLGAAYGYTF

J: TRBJ2-7
V: TRBV15
D: NA
CDR3: CATSREVAAETYEQYF

J: TRBJ1-5
V: TRBV7-9
D: NA
CDR3: CASSSAGANQPQHF

J: TRBJ2-2
V: TRBV9
D: TRBD1
CDR3: CASSTRDRATGELFF

J: TRBJ2-7
V: TRBV15
D: TRBD1
CDR3: CATSRTTGGEQYF

J: TRBJ1-5
V: TRBV28
D: TRBD1
CDR3: CASSSSRDRHNQPQHF

J: TRBJ2-2
V: TRBV6-5
D: TRBD2
CDR3: CASSLREADYTGELFF